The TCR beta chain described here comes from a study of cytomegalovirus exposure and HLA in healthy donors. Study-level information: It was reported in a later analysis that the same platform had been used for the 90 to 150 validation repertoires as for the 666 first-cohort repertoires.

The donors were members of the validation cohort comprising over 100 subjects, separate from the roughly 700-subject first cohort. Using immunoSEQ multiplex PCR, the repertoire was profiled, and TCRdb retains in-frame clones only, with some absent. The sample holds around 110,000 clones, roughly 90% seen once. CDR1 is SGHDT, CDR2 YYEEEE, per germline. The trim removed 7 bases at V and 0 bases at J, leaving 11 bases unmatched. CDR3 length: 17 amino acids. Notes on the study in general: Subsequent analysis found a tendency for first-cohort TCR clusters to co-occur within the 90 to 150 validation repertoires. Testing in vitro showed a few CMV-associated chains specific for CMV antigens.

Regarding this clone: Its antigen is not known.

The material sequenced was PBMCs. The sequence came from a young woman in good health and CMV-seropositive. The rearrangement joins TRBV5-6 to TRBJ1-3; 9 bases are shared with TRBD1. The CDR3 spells CASSGTGFFPSGNTIYF. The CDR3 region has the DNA TGTGCCAGCTCCGGGACAGGGTTTTTTCCCTCTGGAAACACCATATATTTT. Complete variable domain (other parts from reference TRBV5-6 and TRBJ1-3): DAGVTQSPTHLIKTRGQQVTLRCSPKSGHDTVSWYQQALGQGPQFIFQYYEEEERQRGNFPDRFSGHQFPNYSSELNVNALLLGDSALYLCASSGTGFFPSGNTIYFGEGSWLTVV.